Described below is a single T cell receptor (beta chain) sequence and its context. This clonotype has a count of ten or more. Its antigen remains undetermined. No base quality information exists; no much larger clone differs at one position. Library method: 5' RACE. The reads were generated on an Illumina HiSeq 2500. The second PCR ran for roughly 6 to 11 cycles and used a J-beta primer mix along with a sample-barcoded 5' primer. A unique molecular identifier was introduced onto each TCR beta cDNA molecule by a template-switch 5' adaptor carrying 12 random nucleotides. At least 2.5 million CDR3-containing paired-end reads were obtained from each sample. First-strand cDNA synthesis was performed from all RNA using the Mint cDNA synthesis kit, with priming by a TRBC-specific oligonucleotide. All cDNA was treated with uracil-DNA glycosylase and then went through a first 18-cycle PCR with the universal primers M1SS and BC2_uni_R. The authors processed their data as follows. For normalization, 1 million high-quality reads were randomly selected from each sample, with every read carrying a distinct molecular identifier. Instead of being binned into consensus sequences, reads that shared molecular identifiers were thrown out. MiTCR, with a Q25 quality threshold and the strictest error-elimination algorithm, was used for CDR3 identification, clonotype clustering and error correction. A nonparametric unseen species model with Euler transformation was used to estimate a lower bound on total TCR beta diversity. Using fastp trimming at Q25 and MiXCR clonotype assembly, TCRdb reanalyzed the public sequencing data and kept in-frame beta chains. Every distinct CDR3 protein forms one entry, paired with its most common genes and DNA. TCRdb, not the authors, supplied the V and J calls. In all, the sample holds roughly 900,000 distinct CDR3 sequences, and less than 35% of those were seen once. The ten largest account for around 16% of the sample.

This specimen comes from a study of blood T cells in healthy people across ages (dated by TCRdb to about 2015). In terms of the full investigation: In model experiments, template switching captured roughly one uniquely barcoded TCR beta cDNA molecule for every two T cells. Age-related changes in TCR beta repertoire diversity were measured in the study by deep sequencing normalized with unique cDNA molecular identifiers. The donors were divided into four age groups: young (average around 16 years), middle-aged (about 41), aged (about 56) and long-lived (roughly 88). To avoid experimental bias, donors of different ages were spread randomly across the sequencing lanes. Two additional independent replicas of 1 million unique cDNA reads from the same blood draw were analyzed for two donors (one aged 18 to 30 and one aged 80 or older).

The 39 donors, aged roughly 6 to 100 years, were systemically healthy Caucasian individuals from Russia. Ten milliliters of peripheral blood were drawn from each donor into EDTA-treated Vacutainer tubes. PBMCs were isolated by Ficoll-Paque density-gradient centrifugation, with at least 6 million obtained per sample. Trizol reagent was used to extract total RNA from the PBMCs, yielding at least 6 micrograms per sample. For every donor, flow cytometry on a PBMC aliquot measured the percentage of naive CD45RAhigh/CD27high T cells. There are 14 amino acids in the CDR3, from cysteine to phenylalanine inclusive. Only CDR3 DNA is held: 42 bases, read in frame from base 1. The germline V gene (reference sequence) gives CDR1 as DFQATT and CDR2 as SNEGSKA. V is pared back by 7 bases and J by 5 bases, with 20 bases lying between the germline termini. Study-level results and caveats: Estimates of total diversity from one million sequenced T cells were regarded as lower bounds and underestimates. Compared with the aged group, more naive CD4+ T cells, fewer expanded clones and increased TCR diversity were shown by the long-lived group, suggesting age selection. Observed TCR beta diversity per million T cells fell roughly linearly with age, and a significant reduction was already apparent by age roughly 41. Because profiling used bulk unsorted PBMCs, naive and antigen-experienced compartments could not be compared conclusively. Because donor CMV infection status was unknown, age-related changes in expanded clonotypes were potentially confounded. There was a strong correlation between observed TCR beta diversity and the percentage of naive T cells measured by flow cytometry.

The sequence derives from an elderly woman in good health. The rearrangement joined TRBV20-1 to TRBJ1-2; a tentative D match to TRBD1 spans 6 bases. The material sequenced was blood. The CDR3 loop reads CSVVGAGAGYGYTF. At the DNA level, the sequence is TGCAGTGTTGTGGGTGCGGGGGCAGGATATGGCTACACCTTC.